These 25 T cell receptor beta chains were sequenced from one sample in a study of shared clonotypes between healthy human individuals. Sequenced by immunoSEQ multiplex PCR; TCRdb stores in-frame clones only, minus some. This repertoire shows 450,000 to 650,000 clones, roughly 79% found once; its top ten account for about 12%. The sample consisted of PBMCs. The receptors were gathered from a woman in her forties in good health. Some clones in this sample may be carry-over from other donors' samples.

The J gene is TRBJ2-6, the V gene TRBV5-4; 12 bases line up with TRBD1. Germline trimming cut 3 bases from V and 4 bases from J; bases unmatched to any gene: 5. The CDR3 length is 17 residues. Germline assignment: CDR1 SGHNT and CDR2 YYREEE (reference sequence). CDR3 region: CASSWGTGGAGANVLTF. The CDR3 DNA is TGTGCCAGCAGCTGGGGGACAGGGGGCGCAGGGGCCAACGTCCTGACTTTC.

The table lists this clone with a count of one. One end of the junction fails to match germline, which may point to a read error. CDR3 bases: TGTGCCAGCAGTGCGGGTAGCGGGTCCCTAGGGTTC. Translating it yields CASSAGSGSLGF. The chain carries TRBV2 and TRBJ2-7; TRBD2 matches at 7 bases. Germline-derived CDR1 and CDR2 are SNHLY and FYNNEI. CDR3 length: 12 residues.

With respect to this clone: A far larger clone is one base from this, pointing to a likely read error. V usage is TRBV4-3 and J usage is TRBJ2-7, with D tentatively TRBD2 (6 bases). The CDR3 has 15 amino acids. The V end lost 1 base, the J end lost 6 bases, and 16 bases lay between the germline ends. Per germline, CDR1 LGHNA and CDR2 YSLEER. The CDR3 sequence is CASSQGIGSSGEQYF. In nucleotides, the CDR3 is TGCGCCAGCAGCCAAGGGATCGGGAGTTCCGGCGAGCAGTACTTC.

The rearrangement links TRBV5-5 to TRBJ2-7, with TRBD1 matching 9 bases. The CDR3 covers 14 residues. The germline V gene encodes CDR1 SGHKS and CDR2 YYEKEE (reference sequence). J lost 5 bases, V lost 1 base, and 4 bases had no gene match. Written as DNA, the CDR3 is TGTGCCAGCAGCTTGTGGCGGACAGGGGACGAGCAGTACTTC. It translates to CASSLWRTGDEQYF.

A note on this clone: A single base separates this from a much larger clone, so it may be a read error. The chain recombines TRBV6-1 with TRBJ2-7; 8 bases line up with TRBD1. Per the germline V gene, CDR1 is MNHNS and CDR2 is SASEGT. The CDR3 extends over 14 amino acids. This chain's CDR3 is CAGSAGQGLYEQYF. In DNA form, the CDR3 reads TGTGCCGGCAGTGCCGGACAGGGATTATACGAGCAGTACTTC.

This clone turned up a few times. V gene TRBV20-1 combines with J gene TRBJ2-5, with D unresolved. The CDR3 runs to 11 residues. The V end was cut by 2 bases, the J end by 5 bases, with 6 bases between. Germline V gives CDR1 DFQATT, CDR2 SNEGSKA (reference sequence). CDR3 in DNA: TGCAGTGCTAGATCCTTTGAGACCCAGTACTTC. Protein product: CSARSFETQYF.

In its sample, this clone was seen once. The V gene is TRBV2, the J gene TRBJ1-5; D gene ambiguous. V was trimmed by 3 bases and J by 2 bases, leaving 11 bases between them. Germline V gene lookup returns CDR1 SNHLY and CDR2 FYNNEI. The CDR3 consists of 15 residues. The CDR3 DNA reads TGTGCCAGCAGTGACGACCTTGGGGGCAATCAGCCCCAGCATTTT. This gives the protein CASSDDLGGNQPQHF.

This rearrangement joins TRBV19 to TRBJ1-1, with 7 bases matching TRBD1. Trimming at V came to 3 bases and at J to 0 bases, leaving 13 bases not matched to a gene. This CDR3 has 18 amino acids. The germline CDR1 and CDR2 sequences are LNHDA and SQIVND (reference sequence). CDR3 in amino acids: CASSMGRGRGRLNTEAFF. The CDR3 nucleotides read TGTGCCAGTAGTATGGGAAGGGGGAGGGGGCGACTGAACACTGAAGCTTTCTTT.

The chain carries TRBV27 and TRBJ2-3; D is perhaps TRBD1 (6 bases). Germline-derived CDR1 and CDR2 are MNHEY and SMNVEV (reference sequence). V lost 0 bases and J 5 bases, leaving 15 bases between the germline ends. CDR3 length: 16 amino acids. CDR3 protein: CASSLSIGGGRDTQYF. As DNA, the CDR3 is TGTGCCAGCAGTTTATCGATCGGTGGGGGCAGAGATACGCAGTATTTT.

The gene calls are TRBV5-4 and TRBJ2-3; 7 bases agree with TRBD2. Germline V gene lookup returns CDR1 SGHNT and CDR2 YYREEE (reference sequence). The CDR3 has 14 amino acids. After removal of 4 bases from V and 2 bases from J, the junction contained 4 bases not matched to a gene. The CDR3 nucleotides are TGTGCCAGCAGCCCGGGACTACCCACAGATACGCAGTATTTT. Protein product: CASSPGLPTDTQYF.

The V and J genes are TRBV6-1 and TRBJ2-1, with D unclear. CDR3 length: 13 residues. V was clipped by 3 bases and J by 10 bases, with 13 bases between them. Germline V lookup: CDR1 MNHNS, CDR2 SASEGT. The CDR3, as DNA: TGTGCCAGCAGTGAGGCCTCAAAGATAGAGCAGTTCTTC. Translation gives CASSEASKIEQFF.

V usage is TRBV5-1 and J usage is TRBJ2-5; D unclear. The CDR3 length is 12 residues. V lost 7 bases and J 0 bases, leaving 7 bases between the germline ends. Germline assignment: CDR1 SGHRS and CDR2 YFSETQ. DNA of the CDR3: TGCGCCAGCCGTGACAACCAAGAGACCCAGTACTTC. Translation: CASRDNQETQYF.

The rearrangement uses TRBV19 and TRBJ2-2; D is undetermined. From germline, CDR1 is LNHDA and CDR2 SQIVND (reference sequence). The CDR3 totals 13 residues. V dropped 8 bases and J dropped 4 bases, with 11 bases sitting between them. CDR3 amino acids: CASRVNPTGELFF. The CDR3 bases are TGTGCCAGTCGGGTAAACCCCACCGGGGAGCTGTTTTTT. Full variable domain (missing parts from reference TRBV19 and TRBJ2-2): DGGITQSPKYLFRKEGQNVTLSCEQNLNHDAMYWYRQDPGQGLRLIYYSQIVNDFQKGDIAEGYSVSREKKESFPLTVTSAQKNPTAFYLCASRVNPTGELFFGEGSRLTVL.

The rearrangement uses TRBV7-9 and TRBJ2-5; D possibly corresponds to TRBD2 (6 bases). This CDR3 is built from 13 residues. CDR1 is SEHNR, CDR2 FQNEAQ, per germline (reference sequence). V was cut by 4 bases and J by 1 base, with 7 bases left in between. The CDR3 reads CASSSRGQETQYF. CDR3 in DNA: TGTGCCAGCAGCTCGCGGGGCCAAGAGACCCAGTACTTC.

The CDR3 spells CASRDGAMNTEAFF. The CDR3 DNA sequence: TGCGCCAGCAGGGACGGCGCTATGAACACTGAAGCTTTCTTT. The V and J genes are TRBV5-1 and TRBJ1-1; D not resolved. The length of the CDR3 is 14 residues. The V gene's germline CDR1 is SGHRS and CDR2 YFSETQ. V lost 5 bases and J 0 bases, leaving 11 bases between the germline ends.

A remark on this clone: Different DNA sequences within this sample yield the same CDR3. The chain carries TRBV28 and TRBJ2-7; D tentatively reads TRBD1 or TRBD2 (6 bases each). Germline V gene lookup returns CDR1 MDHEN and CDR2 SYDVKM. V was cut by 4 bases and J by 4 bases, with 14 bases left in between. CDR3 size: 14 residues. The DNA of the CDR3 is TGTGCCAGCAGTTCCGCCGGGGGCGCGTACGAGCAGTACTTC. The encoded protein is CASSSAGGAYEQYF. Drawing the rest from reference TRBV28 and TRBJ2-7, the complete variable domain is DVKVTQSSRYLVKRTGEKVFLECVQDMDHENMFWYRQDPGLGLRLIYFSYDVKMKEKGDIPEGYSVSREKKERFSLILESASTNQTSMYLCASSSAGGAYEQYFGPGTRLTVT.

DNA of the CDR3: TGCGCCAGCAGCCAAGGGCCTAAGTCTGGAAACACCATATATTTT. It codes for CASSQGPKSGNTIYF. The chain uses TRBV4-1 and TRBJ1-3; D is unclear. CDR3 length: 15 amino acids. Germline CDR1 is MGHRA and CDR2 is YSYEKL. The V and J ends lost 1 base and 1 base respectively, with 8 bases between them.

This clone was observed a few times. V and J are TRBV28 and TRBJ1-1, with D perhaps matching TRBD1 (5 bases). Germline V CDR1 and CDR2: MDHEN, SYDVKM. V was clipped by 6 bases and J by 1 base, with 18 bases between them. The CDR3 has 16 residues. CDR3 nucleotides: TGTGCCAGCAGACAAAACCTGGGACGGAGGAACACTGAAGCTTTCTTT. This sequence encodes CASRQNLGRRNTEAFF.

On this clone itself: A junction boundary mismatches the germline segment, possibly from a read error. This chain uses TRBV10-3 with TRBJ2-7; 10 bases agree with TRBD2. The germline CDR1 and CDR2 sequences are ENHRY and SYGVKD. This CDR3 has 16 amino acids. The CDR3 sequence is CASSYTASGSSYEQYF. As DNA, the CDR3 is TGTGCCAGCAGTTACACGGCTAGCGGGAGCTCCTACGAGCAGTACTTC.

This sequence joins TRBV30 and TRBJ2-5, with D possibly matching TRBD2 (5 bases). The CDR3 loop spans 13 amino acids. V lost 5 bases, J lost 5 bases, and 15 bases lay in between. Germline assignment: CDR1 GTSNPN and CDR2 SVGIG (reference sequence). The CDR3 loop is CAWRTGVLETQYF. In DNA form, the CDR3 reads TGTGCCTGGCGGACCGGGGTCTTGGAGACCCAGTACTTC. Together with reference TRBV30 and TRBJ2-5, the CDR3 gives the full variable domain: SQTIHQWPATLVQPVGSPLSLECTVEGTSNPNLYWYRQAAGRGLQLLFYSVGIGQISSEVPQNLSASRPQDRQFILSSKKLLLSDSGFYLCAWRTGVLETQYFGPGTRLLVL.

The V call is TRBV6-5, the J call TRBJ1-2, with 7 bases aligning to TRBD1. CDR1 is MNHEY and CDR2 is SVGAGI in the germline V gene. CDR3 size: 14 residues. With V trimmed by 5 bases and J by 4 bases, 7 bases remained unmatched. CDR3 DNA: TGTGCCAGCAGTCAACTCGACAGGGTCTATGGCTACACCTTC. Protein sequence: CASSQLDRVYGYTF.

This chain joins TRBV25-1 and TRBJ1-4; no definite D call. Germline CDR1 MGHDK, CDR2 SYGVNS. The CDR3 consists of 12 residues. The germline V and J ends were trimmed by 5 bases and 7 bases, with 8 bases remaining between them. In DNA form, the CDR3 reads TGTGCCAGCAGTATCTGGGGTGAAAAACTGTTTTTT. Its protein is CASSIWGEKLFF. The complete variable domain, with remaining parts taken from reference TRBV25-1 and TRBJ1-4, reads EADIYQTPRYLVIGTGKKITLECSQTMGHDKMYWYQQDPGMELHLIHYSYGVNSTEKGDLSSESTVSRIRTEHFPLTLESARPSHTSQYLCASSIWGEKLFFGSGTQLSVL.

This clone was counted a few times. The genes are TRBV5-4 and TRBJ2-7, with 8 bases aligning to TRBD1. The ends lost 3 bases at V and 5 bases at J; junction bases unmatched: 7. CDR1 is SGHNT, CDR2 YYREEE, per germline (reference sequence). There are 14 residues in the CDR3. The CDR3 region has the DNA TGTGCCAGCAGCTCCGGACAGGGAGTGGACGAGCAGTACTTC. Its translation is CASSSGQGVDEQYF.

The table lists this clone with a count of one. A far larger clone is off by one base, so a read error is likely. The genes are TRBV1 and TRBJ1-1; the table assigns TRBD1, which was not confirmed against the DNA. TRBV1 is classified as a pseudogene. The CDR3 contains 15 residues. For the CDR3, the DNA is TGCACCAGCAGCCAAGACGACAGGGAGAACACTGAAGCTTTCTTT. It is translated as CTSSQDDRENTEAFF.

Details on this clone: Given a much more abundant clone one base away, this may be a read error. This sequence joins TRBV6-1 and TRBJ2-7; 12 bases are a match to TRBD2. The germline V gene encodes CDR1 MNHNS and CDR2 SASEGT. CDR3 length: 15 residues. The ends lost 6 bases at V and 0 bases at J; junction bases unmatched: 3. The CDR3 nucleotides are TGTGCCAGCAGGGAGACTAGCGGGAGCTCCTACGAGCAGTACTTC. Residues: CASRETSGSSYEQYF.